One and the same sample provided the 27 T cell receptor beta chains below, sequenced in a study of blood T cell repertoires in COVID-19. Sequencing was performed with immunoSEQ multiplex PCR; in TCRdb, only in-frame clones are kept and a portion is missing. The table shows 200,000 to 300,000 clones, with roughly 89% occurring only once. The sequencing input was peripheral blood. These receptors were taken from a woman in her thirties or forties who had recovered from COVID-19.

This chain uses TRBV2 with TRBJ1-5, with D maybe TRBD1 (5 bases). In germline, CDR1 is SNHLY, CDR2 FYNNEI. V was trimmed by 1 base and J by 3 bases, leaving 7 bases between them. CDR3 size: 14 residues. The CDR3 DNA reads as TGTGCCAGCAGTGAAGGACAGTACAATCAGCCCCAGCATTTT. It specifies CASSEGQYNQPQHF.

The rearrangement joins TRBV28 to TRBJ2-1, with D maybe TRBD2 (6 bases). Looked up from germline, CDR1 is MDHEN and CDR2 is SYDVKM. The CDR3 has 16 amino acids. V was trimmed by 6 bases and J by 3 bases, leaving 18 bases between them. The CDR3 DNA reads TGTGCCAGCAGCGCCGGCGGGGCAAAAGTCTACAATGAGCAGTTCTTC. It encodes CASSAGGAKVYNEQFF.

The chain carries TRBV28 and TRBJ1-5; D may be TRBD1 (6 bases). CDR3 length: 17 residues. Deletions cut 7 bases from V and 7 bases from J, with 26 bases between. Germline V gene data show CDR1 as MDHEN and CDR2 as SYDVKM. DNA for the CDR3: TGTGCCAGCACCCCCCCCACGGCAGGGGATTTCTCCCAGCCCCAGCATTTT. Protein sequence: CASTPPTAGDFSQPQHF.

The chain uses TRBV7-2 and TRBJ2-2; D is unclear. The CDR3 contains 14 residues. Trimming pared 2 bases from V and 3 bases from J, leaving 7 bases between. Germline CDR1 SGHTA, CDR2 FQGNSA. CDR3 sequence: CASSLQSYTGELFF. The CDR3 DNA is TGTGCCAGCAGCTTACAGTCTTACACCGGGGAGCTGTTTTTT.

The chain couples TRBV5-1 to TRBJ1-3; 8 nucleotides line up with TRBD1. The germline CDR1 and CDR2 sequences are SGHRS and YFSETQ. The V and J ends lost 5 bases and 3 bases, in that order; junction bases with no gene match: 7. The CDR3 runs to 15 residues. The CDR3: CASSAQGADGNTIYF. CDR3 in DNA: TGCGCCAGCAGTGCTCAGGGGGCCGATGGAAACACCATATATTTT.

This rearrangement joins TRBV27 to TRBJ1-6, with TRBD1 matching 11 bases. The CDR3 runs 15 residues. Unmatched junction bases numbered 4, after V lost 4 bases and J lost 8 bases. The V gene's germline CDR1 is MNHEY and CDR2 SMNVEV (reference sequence). In DNA form, the CDR3 reads TGTGCCAGCAGTTCAACGGGACAGGGGGATTCACCCCTCCACTTT. As protein: CASSSTGQGDSPLHF.

The V and J genes are TRBV10-3 and TRBJ1-3, with a tentative D call TRBD1 (5 bases). Trimming removed 8 bases from V and 0 bases from J, with 8 bases in between. The germline V gene encodes CDR1 ENHRY and CDR2 SYGVKD. The CDR3 extends over 13 amino acids. CDR3 nucleotides: TGTGCCATCCAGGACAACTCTGGAAACACCATATATTTT. Translating it yields CAIQDNSGNTIYF.

This chain links TRBV24-1 with TRBJ2-2, with 7 bases matching TRBD1. The germline gives CDR1 KGHDR, CDR2 SFDVKD. The CDR3 is 15 amino acids. V gave up 2 bases and J gave up 5 bases; unmatched junction bases: 4. The CDR3 loop reads CATSDSQGRTGELFF. The CDR3 nucleotides read TGTGCCACCAGTGATTCACAGGGGAGAACCGGGGAGCTGTTTTTT.

The CDR3: CASSLAAWQGDRYGYTF. The CDR3 DNA reads as TGTGCCAGCAGCTTGGCTGCGTGGCAGGGGGATCGTTATGGCTACACCTTC. The gene calls are TRBV5-5 and TRBJ1-2; 7 nucleotides align to TRBD1. Trimming took 0 bases from V and 5 from J; bases not matched to a gene: 13. CDR1 SGHKS and CDR2 YYEKEE come from the germline V gene (reference sequence). The CDR3 sequence is 17 residues long.

V usage is TRBV27 and J usage is TRBJ1-1; TRBD1 aligns across 9 bases. CDR3 length: 16 amino acids. The V and J ends lost 6 bases and 0 bases, in that order; junction bases with no gene match: 8. CDR1 is MNHEY and CDR2 is SMNVEV in the germline V gene (reference sequence). The CDR3 region is CASRPGQGQMNTEAFF. DNA for the CDR3: TGTGCCAGCAGGCCGGGACAGGGTCAGATGAACACTGAAGCTTTCTTT.

The J gene is TRBJ2-1, the V gene TRBV9; D gene unclear. The CDR3 contains 15 residues. Germline CDR1 and CDR2: SGDLS and YYNGEE. Trimming shortened V by 0 bases and J by 0 bases, and 7 bases separated the two germline ends. The CDR3 sequence: CASSVATGSYNEQFF. CDR3 bases: TGTGCCAGCAGCGTAGCGACGGGCTCCTACAATGAGCAGTTCTTC.

The chain links TRBV2 to TRBJ1-1; tentatively, D is TRBD1 (5 bases). V was pared by 3 bases and J by 0 bases, with 8 bases between. CDR1 and CDR2 (germline): SNHLY, FYNNEI. The CDR3 has 14 amino acids. Here the CDR3 DNA reads TGTGCCAGCAGTGAGCAGGGAATGAACACTGAAGCTTTCTTT. As protein: CASSEQGMNTEAFF.

The chain couples TRBV11-2 to TRBJ2-3; possible D gene TRBD2, 6 bases. This CDR3 has 15 amino acids. V lost 5 bases and J lost 4, with 16 bases in between. Germline assignment: CDR1 SGHAT and CDR2 FQNNGV. CDR3: CASSPRRDAADTQYF. The DNA of the CDR3 is TGTGCCAGCAGCCCCAGGAGGGACGCAGCAGATACGCAGTATTTT.

This chain links TRBV20-1 with TRBJ2-7; TRBD1 is a possible D gene (6 bases). The CDR3 totals 15 residues. Trimming pared 3 bases from V and 1 base from J, leaving 16 bases between. The germline V gene has CDR1 DFQATT and CDR2 SNEGSKA (reference sequence). The CDR3 DNA reads TGCAGTGCTAGTAGGCTGGGACATGCTTCCTACGAGCAGTACTTC. Translated, it gives CSASRLGHASYEQYF.

A remark on this clone: A junction end diverges from the germline sequence, so it may reflect a read error. The rearrangement links TRBV5-6 to TRBJ2-7; 15 nucleotides match TRBD2. This CDR3 comprises 17 residues. From germline, CDR1 is SGHDT and CDR2 YYEEEE. CDR3 in amino acids: CASSLGGHPGTSGGTLF. DNA for the CDR3: TGTGCCAGCAGCTTGGGGGGACATCCCGGGACTAGCGGGGGGACGCTCTTC.

J is TRBJ1-5 and V is TRBV12-3 or TRBV12-4; D unresolved. CDR3 length equals 12 residues. V lost 6 bases, J lost 0 bases, and 3 bases lay in between. In DNA form, the CDR3 reads TGTGCCAGCAGGTATAGCAATCAGCCCCAGCATTTT. It translates to CASRYSNQPQHF.

This chain joins TRBV6-2 or TRBV6-3 and TRBJ1-1; no definite D call. Trimming removed 2 bases at V and 6 bases at J, with 10 bases between. The CDR3 has 13 amino acids. CDR1 is MNHEY, CDR2 SVGEGT, per germline. The CDR3 loop is CASSYPQRSEAFF. The CDR3 coding sequence is TGTGCCAGCAGTTACCCTCAGAGGTCTGAAGCTTTCTTT.

This chain uses TRBV5-4 with TRBJ1-6; TRBD1 agrees at 10 bases. The CDR3 spans 15 residues. V was clipped by 5 bases and J by 7 bases; unmatched bases: 6. Germline V CDR1 and CDR2: SGHNT, YYREEE (reference sequence). CDR3 protein: CASRRAGQGNSPLHF. Here the CDR3 DNA reads TGTGCCAGCAGGAGGGCGGGACAGGGGAATTCACCCCTCCACTTT.

The rearrangement links TRBV3-1 (or the pseudogene TRBV3-2) to TRBJ1-1, with 7 bases lining up with TRBD1. CDR1 is LGHDT and CDR2 is YNNKEL in the germline V gene (reference sequence). CDR3 size: 15 residues. V was clipped by 4 bases and J by 8 bases; unmatched bases: 13. In DNA, the CDR3 is TGTGCCAGCAGCCGGGAAGGACTGGGACAGATAGAAGCTTTCTTT. This translates into CASSREGLGQIEAFF.

In its sample, this clone was seen once. This chain's CDR3 is CASSLSPFLSLSTGELFF. DNA for the CDR3: TGTGCCAGCAGTTTATCGCCTTTTCTCAGTTTGTCGACCGGGGAGCTGTTTTTT. This chain joins TRBV28 and TRBJ2-2; D is undetermined. The CDR3 consists of 18 residues. Germline assignment: CDR1 MDHEN and CDR2 SYDVKM. Trimming stripped 1 base from V and 5 bases from J, with 20 bases between.

The chain combines TRBV7-2 with TRBJ2-3; 7 bases are shared with TRBD1. CDR3 length: 15 residues. J lost 4 bases, V lost 1 base, and 5 bases had no gene match. Germline V lookup: CDR1 SGHTA, CDR2 FQGNSA. The CDR3 loop reads CASSLEAQGADTQYF. In DNA, the CDR3 is TGTGCCAGCAGCTTAGAGGCCCAGGGGGCAGATACGCAGTATTTT.

The gene calls are TRBV28 and TRBJ1-1; D unresolved. Trimming cost V 1 base and J 9 bases, with 12 bases left between them. In germline, CDR1 is MDHEN, CDR2 SYDVKM. The CDR3 is 13 amino acids. The CDR3 is CASSLSVPLKAFF. The DNA for the CDR3 is TGTGCCAGCAGTTTATCGGTCCCCCTGAAAGCTTTCTTT.

This rearrangement joins TRBV6-5 to TRBJ2-6; no clear D. The CDR3 extends over 14 amino acids. Per germline, CDR1 MNHEY and CDR2 SVGAGI. The V and J ends lost 5 bases and 1 base respectively, with 6 bases between them. The CDR3 DNA sequence: TGTGCCAGCAGTCAGGAATCTGGGGCCAACGTCCTGACTTTC. Amino acid sequence: CASSQESGANVLTF.

The chain joins TRBV6-1 to TRBJ1-3, with D possibly TRBD1 on 6 matching bases. CDR1 is MNHNS, CDR2 SASEGT, per germline. Trimming cost V 2 bases and J 0 bases, with 11 bases left between them. The CDR3 contains 16 residues. CDR3 loop: CASSEPQGSSGNTIYF. The DNA of the CDR3 is TGTGCCAGCAGTGAACCACAGGGCTCCTCTGGAAACACCATATATTTT.

The chain has TRBV9 and TRBJ2-2, with 10 bases that match TRBD2. V shed 1 base and J 5 bases; nucleotides not matched to a gene: 11. The CDR3 is made up of 18 amino acids. Germline lookup yields CDR1 SGDLS and CDR2 YYNGEE. CDR3 amino acids: CASSVRGAGGPRTGELFF. Written as DNA, the CDR3 is TGTGCCAGCAGCGTACGAGGAGCGGGGGGGCCTCGGACCGGGGAGCTGTTTTTT.

This rearrangement joins TRBV7-9 to TRBJ2-2; a possible D gene is TRBD1 (6 bases). CDR1 SEHNR and CDR2 FQNEAQ come from the germline V gene (reference sequence). Trimming removed 1 base from V and 0 bases from J, with 9 bases in between. This CDR3 region has 16 residues. The CDR3 sequence: CASSLGDRTNTGELFF. CDR3 sequence (DNA): TGTGCCAGCAGCTTAGGCGACAGGACGAACACCGGGGAGCTGTTTTTT.

V gene TRBV6-6 combines with J gene TRBJ2-2; D is possibly TRBD1 (6 bases). Between the trimmed V and J ends, which lost 5 bases and 0 bases, there was a span of 22 bases. Germline CDR1 and CDR2: MNHNY and SVGAGI (reference sequence). CDR3 length equals 19 residues. The CDR3 DNA follows: TGTGCCAGCAGTCCCTCCTTTACAGGGTCCATCGCGAACACCGGGGAGCTGTTTTTT. This sequence encodes CASSPSFTGSIANTGELFF.